A selection of T cell receptor beta chains follows, all from one sample in a study of blood T cell repertoires in COVID-19. Clones were sequenced by immunoSEQ multiplex PCR, and TCRdb holds only the in-frame ones, with some missing. This sample carries hundreds of thousands of clones, about four fifths of them seen once, and the ten largest clones take 2.5% to 3%. Sequenced input: peripheral blood. The receptor source for this set is a woman between 40 and 55 years old with active or convalescent COVID-19. Each CDR3 is given with its conserved first and last residue. The D gene is left open where the match is weak. Rows may omit the clone size; those that give it use once, few, many or a size class.

j_call	d_call	clone_size	cdr3_length	v_call	cdr3_nt	cdr3_aa
TRBJ2-1	TRBD2	NA	16	TRBV27	TGTGCCAGCAACCCCATCGGGGGGAGCTCCTACAATGAGCAGTTCTTC	CASNPIGGSSYNEQFF
TRBJ2-3	NA	NA	13	TRBV24-1	TGTGCCACCGGCGGACAGAACACAGATACGCAGTATTTT	CATGGQNTDTQYF
TRBJ2-4	NA	NA	12	TRBV15	TGTGCCACCAGCCCCGTCAAAAACATTCAGTACTTC	CATSPVKNIQYF
TRBJ2-5	NA	NA	14	TRBV7-7	TGTGCTAGCAGCCCCGTGGGGGGCCAAGAGACCCAGTACTTC	CASSPVGGQETQYF
TRBJ1-2	TRBD1	NA	15	TRBV5-4	TGTGCCAGCAGCTTGGACAGGGGAAGAAACTATGGCTACACCTTC	CASSLDRGRNYGYTF
TRBJ2-3	TRBD1	few	16	TRBV24-1	TGTGCCACCAGTGATTTACAGGGGTTGGGCACAGATACGCAGTATTTT	CATSDLQGLGTDTQYF
TRBJ1-1	NA	once	14	TRBV7-2	TGTGCCAGCAGCTTAGGGCCCCCGAACACTGAAGCTTTCTTT	CASSLGPPNTEAFF
TRBJ2-7	NA	NA	12	TRBV6-1	TGTGCCAGCAGTGAATTCATTTACGAGCAGTACTTC	CASSEFIYEQYF
TRBJ2-5	NA	NA	15	TRBV7-8	TGTGCCAGCAGCTTATTCCAGACAGAGCAAGAGACCCAGTACTTC	CASSLFQTEQETQYF
TRBJ1-1	TRBD1	NA	16	TRBV14	TGTGCCAGCAGCCAAGTTTCCGGGACAGTGAACACTGAAGCTTTCTTT	CASSQVSGTVNTEAFF
TRBJ2-5	TRBD2	once	20	TRBV5-5	TGTGCCAGCAGCTTGGGGCCATCTAGCGGGGGGCCAAGGTGGCAAGAGACCCAGTACTTC	CASSLGPSSGGPRWQETQYF
TRBJ1-6	NA	NA	17	TRBV7-2	TGTGCCAGCAGCTTAGTTCCGGGGTACTCCTATAATTCACCCCTCCACTTT	CASSLVPGYSYNSPLHF
TRBJ2-6	TRBD1	NA	19	TRBV10-3	TGTGCCATCAGTGAGTGGACCGGGACAGGGATCACTGGGGCCAACGTCCTGACTTTC	CAISEWTGTGITGANVLTF
TRBJ1-2	NA	once	16	TRBV5-1	TGCGCCAGCAGCGGCGCGGGAGGAAGAGCTAACTATGGCTACACCTTC	CASSGAGGRANYGYTF
TRBJ2-7	TRBD2	NA	15	TRBV7-9	TGTGCCAGCAGCGACCCGACAGCGGGGGCTTACGAGCAGTACTTC	CASSDPTAGAYEQYF
TRBJ1-2	NA	NA	16	TRBV6-6	TGTGCCAGCAGTAACCCCGGACAGCCGCGCCGATATGGCTACACCTTC	CASSNPGQPRRYGYTF
TRBJ1-1	NA	NA	15	TRBV3-1/TRBV3-2	TGTGCCAGCAGCCAAGAGTGGGACACCGATGCTCTGGCTTTCTTT	CASSQEWDTDALAFF
TRBJ1-3	NA	NA	18	TRBV2	TGTGCCAGCAGCTCAGTAACTTCCCCGGGACTCTCTGGAAACACCATATATTTT	CASSSVTSPGLSGNTIYF
TRBJ2-7	TRBD1	NA	14	TRBV2	TGTGCCAGCAGTGGACAGGGGGCGATTTACGAGCAGTACTTC	CASSGQGAIYEQYF
TRBJ1-5	NA	NA	15	TRBV24-1	TGTGCCACGGCTTCAGGGGATTATAGCAATCAGCCCCAGCATTTT	CATASGDYSNQPQHF
TRBJ2-1	TRBD2	NA	14	TRBV29-1	TGCAGCGTTGAAGGACTAGCGGTTAACAATGAGCAGTTCTTC	CSVEGLAVNNEQFF
TRBJ1-6	TRBD1	NA	15	TRBV11-3	TGTGCCAGCGGTAACTCGGGACAGGGAGAATCACCCCTCCACTTT	CASGNSGQGESPLHF
TRBJ1-2	NA	NA	14	TRBV9	TGTGCCAGCAGCGTAGCTCCAGGGCAGGTGGGCTACACCTTC	CASSVAPGQVGYTF
TRBJ1-1	TRBD1	NA	12	TRBV6-1	TGTGCCACTCTAGACAGGGATACTGAAGCTTTCTTT	CATLDRDTEAFF
TRBJ1-1	TRBD1	NA	16	TRBV15	TGTGCCACCAGCAGAGCTCCAGGGGGTTTCAGTACTGAAGCTTTCTTT	CATSRAPGGFSTEAFF
TRBJ2-6	TRBD1	once	17	TRBV19	TGTGCCAGTAGCCTACAGGGGGCGGGATATGGGGCCAACGTCCTGACTTTC	CASSLQGAGYGANVLTF
TRBJ1-2	NA	NA	14	TRBV11-2	TGTGCCAGCAGAGCGATTGTATCAAGCTATGGCTACACCTTC	CASRAIVSSYGYTF
TRBJ1-1	NA	NA	14	TRBV9	TGTGCCAGCAGCCCCCTTAACAGGCACACTGAAGCTTTCTTT	CASSPLNRHTEAFF
TRBJ2-1	NA	NA	15	TRBV4-3	TGCGCCAGCAGCCAAGAGACTTTGTCCTACAATGAGCAGTTCTTC	CASSQETLSYNEQFF
TRBJ2-2	TRBD1	NA	15	TRBV28	TGTGCCAGCGGAGGACAGGGGATTAGCACCGGGGAGCTGTTTTTT	CASGGQGISTGELFF
TRBJ2-5	TRBD2	NA	15	TRBV11-3	TGTGCCAGCAGCTTTATAGCGGGAGGCCAAGAGACCCAGTACTTC	CASSFIAGGQETQYF
TRBJ2-1	TRBD2	NA	15	TRBV18	TGTGCCAGCTCACCACCTAGCGGGAGGGGGGCTGAGCAGTTCTTC	CASSPPSGRGAEQFF
TRBJ1-6	NA	NA	17	TRBV27	TGTGCCAGCAGTTACCACCTCGGGAGGGCCGATAATTCACCCCTCCACTTT	CASSYHLGRADNSPLHF
TRBJ2-3	NA	NA	16	TRBV24-1	TGTGCCACCAGTGACGGGGGTTCAAGACACACAGATACGCAGTATTTT	CATSDGGSRHTDTQYF
TRBJ2-2	NA	NA	15	TRBV7-2	TGTGCCAGCAGGTTGTGGCTAGGGAACACCGGGGAGCTGTTTTTT	CASRLWLGNTGELFF
TRBJ2-3	NA	once	18	TRBV21-1	TGTGCCAACCCCAAAGACAGCCCCCGTTATTTCCGCACAGATACGCAGTATTTT	CANPKDSPRYFRTDTQYF
TRBJ2-7	NA	few	13	TRBV6-1	TGTGCCAGCAGTGAAGAACTTACCTACGAGCAGTACTTC	CASSEELTYEQYF
TRBJ2-7	TRBD2	NA	14	TRBV6-2/TRBV6-3	TGTGCCAGCAGTTACGGGGGGGTGGTCTACGAGCAGTACTTC	CASSYGGVVYEQYF
TRBJ1-6	NA	NA	15	TRBV7-6	TGTGCCAGCAGCTTGAGCGGGTCATCAAATTCACCCCTCCACTTT	CASSLSGSSNSPLHF
TRBJ2-1	NA	once	15	TRBV10-3	TGTGCCATCAGTGAGAAGTTAGCTGGTTACAATGAGCAGTTCTTC	CAISEKLAGYNEQFF
TRBJ1-5	TRBD1	NA	13	TRBV27	TGTGCCAGCAGGGCAGGGGGAGCTCAGCCCCAGCATTTT	CASRAGGAQPQHF
TRBJ2-7	TRBD1	few	14	TRBV29-1	TGCAGCGTCGCCGACAGGGGGAAATCCTACGAGCAGTACTTC	CSVADRGKSYEQYF
TRBJ2-5	TRBD1	once	15	TRBV19	TGTGCCAGTAACCACGGGCAGGGGGTTGGAGAGACCCAGTACTTC	CASNHGQGVGETQYF
TRBJ2-7	NA	NA	15	TRBV9	TGTGCCAGCAGCGTAGGAGGGACTGAAACCTACGAGCAGTACTTC	CASSVGGTETYEQYF
TRBJ1-3	NA	NA	13	TRBV27	TGTGCCAGCAGTCAACGACATGGAAACACCATATATTTT	CASSQRHGNTIYF
TRBJ1-1	TRBD1	once	14	TRBV28	TGTGCCAGCAATCCGGGACAGTGGGACACTGAAGCTTTCTTT	CASNPGQWDTEAFF
TRBJ1-3	NA	NA	15	TRBV15	TGTGCCACCAGCCGTGACATTCTCTCGAGAAACACCATATATTTT	CATSRDILSRNTIYF
TRBJ2-7	TRBD1	few	14	TRBV10-1	TGCGCCAGCAGCGCCGGGACAGGGCTCTACGAGCAGTACTTC	CASSAGTGLYEQYF
TRBJ1-1	NA	NA	14	TRBV18	TGTGCCAGCTCACCATCGACAGAGAACACTGAAGCTTTCTTT	CASSPSTENTEAFF
TRBJ1-5	TRBD1	few	13	TRBV2	TGTGCCAGCAGTCTACCCGGGACAGGGTCCCAGCATTTT	CASSLPGTGSQHF